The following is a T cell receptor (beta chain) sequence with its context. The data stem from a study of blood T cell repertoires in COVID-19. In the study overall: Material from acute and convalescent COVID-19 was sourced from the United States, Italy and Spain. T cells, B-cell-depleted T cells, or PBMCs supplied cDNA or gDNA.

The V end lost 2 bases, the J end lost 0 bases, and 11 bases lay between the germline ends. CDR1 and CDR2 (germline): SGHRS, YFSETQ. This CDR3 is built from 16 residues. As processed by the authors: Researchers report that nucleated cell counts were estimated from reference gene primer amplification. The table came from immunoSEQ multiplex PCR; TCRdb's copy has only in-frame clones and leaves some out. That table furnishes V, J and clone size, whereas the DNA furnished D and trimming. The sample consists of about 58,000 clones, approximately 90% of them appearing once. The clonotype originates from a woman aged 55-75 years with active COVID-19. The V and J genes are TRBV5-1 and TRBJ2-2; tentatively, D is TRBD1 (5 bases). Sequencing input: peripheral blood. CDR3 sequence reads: CASSFLDTSNTGELFF. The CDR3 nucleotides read TGCGCCAGCAGCTTTTTGGACACCTCGAACACCGGGGAGCTGTTTTTT.